This TCR beta chain comes out of a study of OX40 agonist ivuxolimab in advanced cancers. Study results and limitations: The specificity for antigen of the expanded peripheral T cells was not determined.

Sequencing used immunoSEQ multiplex PCR; TCRdb keeps in-frame clones, though not all of them. The table includes approximately 31,000 clones, around 90% detected once. With regard to this clone: Its antigen is still unknown.

Trimming removed 4 bases at V and 9 bases at J, with 21 bases between. CDR1 and CDR2 (germline): MGHRA, YSYEKL. The CDR3 sequence is 15 residues long. The chain links TRBV4-1 to TRBJ2-5; tentatively, D is TRBD1 or TRBD2 (5 bases each). This TCR was sampled from an adult with an advanced solid tumor such as melanoma, head and neck, liver or kidney cancer. The material was CD4+ or CD8+ T cells sorted from blood, obtained in a trial of the OX40 agonist ivuxolimab. CDR3 coding DNA: TGCGCCAGCAGCCGCTCTCCGGGACCCTCCCCACCCCAGTACTTC. It codes for CASSRSPGPSPPQYF.